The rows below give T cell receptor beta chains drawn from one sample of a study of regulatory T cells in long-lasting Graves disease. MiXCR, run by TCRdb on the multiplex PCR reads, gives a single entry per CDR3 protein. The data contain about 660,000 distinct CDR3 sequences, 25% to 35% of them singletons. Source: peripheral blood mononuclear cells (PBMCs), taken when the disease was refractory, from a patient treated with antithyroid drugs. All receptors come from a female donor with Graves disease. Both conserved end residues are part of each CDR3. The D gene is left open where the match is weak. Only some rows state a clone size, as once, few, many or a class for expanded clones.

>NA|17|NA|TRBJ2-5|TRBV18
TGTGCCAGCTCACTAACTGGGGGACTTGGATCACAAGAGACCCAGTACTTC
CASSLTGGLGSQETQYF
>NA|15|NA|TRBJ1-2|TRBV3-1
TGTGCCAGCGGCGGGGCACGGGAGGGAGGCTATGGCTACACCTTC
CASGGAREGGYGYTF
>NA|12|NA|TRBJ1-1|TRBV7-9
TGTGCCAGCGCTGACGCATACACTGAAGCTTTCTTT
CASADAYTEAFF
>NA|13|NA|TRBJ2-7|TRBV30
TGTGCCTGGATGGGGGGTTCCTCCTACGAGCAGTACTTC
CAWMGGSSYEQYF
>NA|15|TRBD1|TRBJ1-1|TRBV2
TGTGCCAGCAGTGAAGGGAGCAGGGGGCCTCCTGAAGCTTTCTTT
CASSEGSRGPPEAFF
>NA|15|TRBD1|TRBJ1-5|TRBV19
TGTGCCAGTACCTGGGAGGGGGCTAGCAATCAGCCCCAGCATTTT
CASTWEGASNQPQHF
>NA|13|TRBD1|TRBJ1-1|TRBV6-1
TGTGCCAGCAGTACCAGTAGGGACAGGAAAGCTTTCTTT
CASSTSRDRKAFF
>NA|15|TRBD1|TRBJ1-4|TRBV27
TGTGCCAGCAGAAGCCAGACAGGGTCCGGGGAAAAACTGTTTTTT
CASRSQTGSGEKLFF
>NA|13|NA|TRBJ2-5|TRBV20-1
TGCAGTGCTCCCCGGACGGACCAAGAGACCCAGTACTTC
CSAPRTDQETQYF
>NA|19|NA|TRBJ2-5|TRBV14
TGTGCCAGCAGCCAAGTCGATACAATGAGACAGTGGTACCAAGAGACCCAGTACTTC
CASSQVDTMRQWYQETQYF
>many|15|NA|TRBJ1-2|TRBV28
TGTGCCAGCAGCCTTACAGGGACTCCTAACTATGGCTACACCTTC
CASSLTGTPNYGYTF
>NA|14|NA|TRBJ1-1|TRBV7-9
TGTGCCAGCAGCGCGACCCCTGGGGTGTCCGAAGCTTTCTTT
CASSATPGVSEAFF
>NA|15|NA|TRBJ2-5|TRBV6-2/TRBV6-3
TGTGCCAGCAGTTACTCGCAGGGGCCTCAAGAGACCCAGTACTTC
CASSYSQGPQETQYF
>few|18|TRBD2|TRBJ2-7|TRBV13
TGTGCCAGCAGCTTAGGGACTAGCGGGAGGGCGGTTTCCTACGAGCAGTACTTC
CASSLGTSGRAVSYEQYF
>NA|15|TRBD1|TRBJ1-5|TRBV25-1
TGTGCCAGCAGTGCCTCAGGACAGGGGTCCCAGCCCCAGCATTTT
CASSASGQGSQPQHF
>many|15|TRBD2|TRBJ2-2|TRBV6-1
TGTGCCAGCAGTGAAAGTAGCGGGAGCACCGGGGAGCTGTTTTTT
CASSESSGSTGELFF
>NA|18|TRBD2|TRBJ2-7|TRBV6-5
TGTGCCAGCAGTTACCCTCTTCGGGTAGCGGGACCTACCTACGAGCAGTACTTC
CASSYPLRVAGPTYEQYF
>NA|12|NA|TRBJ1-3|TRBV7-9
TGTGCCAACAGCCAGACTGGAAACACCATATATTTT
CANSQTGNTIYF
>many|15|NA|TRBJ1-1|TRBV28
TGTGCCAGCAGTTTTCAGGGGAGGGGGAACACTGAAGCTTTCTTT
CASSFQGRGNTEAFF
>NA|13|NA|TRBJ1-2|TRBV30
TGTGCCTGGATGGTAGGGATGGGCTATGGCTACACCTTC
CAWMVGMGYGYTF
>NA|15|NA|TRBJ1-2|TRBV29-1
TGCAGCGTTGTTAGCCCCAAGCCCGTCAACTATGGCTACACCTTC
CSVVSPKPVNYGYTF
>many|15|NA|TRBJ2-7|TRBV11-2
TGTGCCAGCAGCACCTCCACCCACACCGGTGCCGAGCAGTACTTC
CASSTSTHTGAEQYF
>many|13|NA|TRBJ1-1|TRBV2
TGTGCCAGCAAGTTGGGGACGAACACTGAAGCTTTCTTT
CASKLGTNTEAFF
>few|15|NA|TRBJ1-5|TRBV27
TGTGCCAGCAGTTTCTCGTGGGGGGTTGGCCAGCCCCAGCATTTT
CASSFSWGVGQPQHF
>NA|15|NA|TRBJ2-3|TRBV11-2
TGTGCCAGCAGCTTAGCGCGCAGGGCAGGAGATACGCAGTATTTT
CASSLARRAGDTQYF
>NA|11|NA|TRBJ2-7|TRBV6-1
TGTGCCAGCACAGGGTACTACGAGCAGTACTTC
CASTGYYEQYF
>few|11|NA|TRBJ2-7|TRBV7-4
TGTGCCAGCAGCTTGGGCTGCGAGCAGTACTTC
CASSLGCEQYF
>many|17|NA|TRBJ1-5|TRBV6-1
TGTGCCAGCAGTGAATACTTAGAGATAAGAACTAATCAGCCCCAGCATTTT
CASSEYLEIRTNQPQHF